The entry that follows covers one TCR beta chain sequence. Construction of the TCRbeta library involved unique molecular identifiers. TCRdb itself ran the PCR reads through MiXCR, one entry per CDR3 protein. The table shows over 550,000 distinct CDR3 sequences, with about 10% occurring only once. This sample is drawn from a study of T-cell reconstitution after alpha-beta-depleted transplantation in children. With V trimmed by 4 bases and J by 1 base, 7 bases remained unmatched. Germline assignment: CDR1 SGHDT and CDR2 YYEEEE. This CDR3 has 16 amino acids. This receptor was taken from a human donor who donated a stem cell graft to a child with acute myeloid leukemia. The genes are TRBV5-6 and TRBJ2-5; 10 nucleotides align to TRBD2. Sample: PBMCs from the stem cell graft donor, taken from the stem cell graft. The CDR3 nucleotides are TGTGCCAGCAGCCCAACTAGCGGGAAGGGCCAAGAGACCCAGTACTTC. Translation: CASSPTSGKGQETQYF.